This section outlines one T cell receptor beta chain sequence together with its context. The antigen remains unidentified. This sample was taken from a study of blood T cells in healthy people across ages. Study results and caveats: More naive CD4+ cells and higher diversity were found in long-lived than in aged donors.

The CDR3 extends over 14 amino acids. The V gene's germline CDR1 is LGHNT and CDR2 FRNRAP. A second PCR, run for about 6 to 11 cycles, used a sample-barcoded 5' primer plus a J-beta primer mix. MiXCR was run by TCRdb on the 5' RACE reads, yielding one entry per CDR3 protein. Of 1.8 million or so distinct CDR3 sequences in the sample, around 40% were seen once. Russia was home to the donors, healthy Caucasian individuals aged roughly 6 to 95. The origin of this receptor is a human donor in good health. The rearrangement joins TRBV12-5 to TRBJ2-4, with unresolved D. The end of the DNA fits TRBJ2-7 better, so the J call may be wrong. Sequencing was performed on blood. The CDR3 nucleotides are TGTGCTAGTGGTTCCCCTTCGGCTAACAGCGAGCAGTACTTC. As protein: CASGSPSANSEQYF.